One T cell receptor beta chain is described in this entry. Its antigen is currently unknown. Other DNA sequences in the same sample also yield this CDR3. The data originate from a study of beta chain features in type 1 diabetes. Regarding the study as a whole: Whatever favoring of shorter templates PCR might show would apply equally to patients and controls. Within patients, naive, central memory and Treg TCRB repertoires seemed more similar than within healthy donors. Insertion counts at VDJ junctions were lower in type 1 diabetes patients, who also showed more deletions there. Patients with Type 1 diabetes showed moderately but significantly shorter TCRB CDR3s in all four CD4+ subsets.

Expressed TCRB transcripts were sequenced, since all the RNA that had been isolated was reverse transcribed. Measured with immunoSEQ multiplex PCR; TCRdb has only the in-frame clones, and not every one. Of 300,000 to 400,000 clones listed, about 14% are singletons. CD4+ naive, central memory, regulatory and stem cell-like memory cells were sorted via CD45RO/CCR7/CD25/CD127/CD95/CD27. V was trimmed by 4 bases and J by 4 bases, leaving 7 bases between them. The CDR3 is 11 amino acids. Looked up from germline, CDR1 is DFQATT and CDR2 is SNEGSKA (reference sequence). The gene calls are TRBV20-1 and TRBJ1-2, with D maybe TRBD1 (5 bases). This receptor was taken from a woman between 18 and 29 years old with type 1 diabetes. The sequenced sample was naive CD4+ T cells from blood. The CDR3 nucleotides are TGCAGTGCTACAGGGCCCTATGGCTACACCTTC. This gives the protein CSATGPYGYTF.